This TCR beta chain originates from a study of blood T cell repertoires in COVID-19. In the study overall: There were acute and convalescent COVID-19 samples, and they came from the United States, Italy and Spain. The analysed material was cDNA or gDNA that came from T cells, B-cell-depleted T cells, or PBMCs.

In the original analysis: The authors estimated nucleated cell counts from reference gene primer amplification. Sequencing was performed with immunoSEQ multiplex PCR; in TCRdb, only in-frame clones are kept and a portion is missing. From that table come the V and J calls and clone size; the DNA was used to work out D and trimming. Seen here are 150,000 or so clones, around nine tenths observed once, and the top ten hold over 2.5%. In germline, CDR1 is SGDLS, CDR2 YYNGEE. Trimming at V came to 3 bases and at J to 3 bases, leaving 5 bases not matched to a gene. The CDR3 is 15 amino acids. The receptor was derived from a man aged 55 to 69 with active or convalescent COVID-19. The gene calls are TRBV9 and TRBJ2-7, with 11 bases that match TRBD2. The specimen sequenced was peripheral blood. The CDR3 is CASSAPSGGSYEQYF. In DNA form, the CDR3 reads TGTGCCAGCAGCGCCCCTAGCGGGGGGAGCTACGAGCAGTACTTC.